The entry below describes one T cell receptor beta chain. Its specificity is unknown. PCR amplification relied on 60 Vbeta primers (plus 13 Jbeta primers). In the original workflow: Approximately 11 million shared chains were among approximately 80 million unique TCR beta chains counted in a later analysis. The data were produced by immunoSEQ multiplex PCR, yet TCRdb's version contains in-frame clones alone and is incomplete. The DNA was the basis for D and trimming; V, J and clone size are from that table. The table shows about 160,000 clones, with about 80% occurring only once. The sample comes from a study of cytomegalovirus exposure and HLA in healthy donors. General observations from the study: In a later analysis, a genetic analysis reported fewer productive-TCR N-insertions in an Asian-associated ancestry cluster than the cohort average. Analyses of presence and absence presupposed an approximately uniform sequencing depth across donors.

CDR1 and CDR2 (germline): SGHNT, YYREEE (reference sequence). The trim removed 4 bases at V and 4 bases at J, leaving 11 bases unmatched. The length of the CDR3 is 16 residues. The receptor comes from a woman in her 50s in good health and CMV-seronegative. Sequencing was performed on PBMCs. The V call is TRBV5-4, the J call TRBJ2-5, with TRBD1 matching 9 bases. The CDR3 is CASSPGTDRGGETQYF. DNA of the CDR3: TGTGCCAGCAGCCCAGGCACTGACAGGGGGGGAGAGACCCAGTACTTC.